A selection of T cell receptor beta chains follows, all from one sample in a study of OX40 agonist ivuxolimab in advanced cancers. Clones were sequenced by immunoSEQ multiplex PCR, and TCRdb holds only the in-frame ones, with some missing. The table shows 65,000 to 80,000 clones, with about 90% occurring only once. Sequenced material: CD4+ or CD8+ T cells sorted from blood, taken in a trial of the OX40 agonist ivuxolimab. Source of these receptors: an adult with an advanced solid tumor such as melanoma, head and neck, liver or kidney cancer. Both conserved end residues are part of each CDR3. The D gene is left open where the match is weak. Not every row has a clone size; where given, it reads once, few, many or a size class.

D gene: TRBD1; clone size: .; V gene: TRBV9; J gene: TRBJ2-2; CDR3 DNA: TGTGCCAGCAGCCCGCGAGGACAGGTAGACACCGGGGAGCTGTTTTTT; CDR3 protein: CASSPRGQVDTGELFF
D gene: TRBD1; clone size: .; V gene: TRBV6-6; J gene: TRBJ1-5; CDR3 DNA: TGTGCCAGCAGCCCCAGGGAGGGGGCGCATCAGCCCCAGCATTTT; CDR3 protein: CASSPREGAHQPQHF
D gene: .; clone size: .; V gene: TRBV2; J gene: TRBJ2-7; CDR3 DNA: TGTGCCAGCACTCAGACTGAGTCCTACGAGCAGTACTTC; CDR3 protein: CASTQTESYEQYF
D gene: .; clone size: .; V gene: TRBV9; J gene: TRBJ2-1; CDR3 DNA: TGTGCCAGCAGCGTAGTTGGGGATGAGCAGTTCTTC; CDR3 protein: CASSVVGDEQFF
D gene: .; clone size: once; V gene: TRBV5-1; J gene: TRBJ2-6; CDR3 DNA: TGCGCCAGCAGCTTGGCGAGCTCTGGGGCCAACGTCCTGACTTTC; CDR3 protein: CASSLASSGANVLTF
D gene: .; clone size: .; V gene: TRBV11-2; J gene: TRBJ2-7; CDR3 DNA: TGTGCCAGCAGACTGGGGGGCATCCCGTCCTACGAGCAGTACTTC; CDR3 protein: CASRLGGIPSYEQYF
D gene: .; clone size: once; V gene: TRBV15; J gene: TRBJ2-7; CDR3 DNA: TGTGCCACCAGCAGAGACCGACAGTCATACTCCTACGAGCAGTACTTC; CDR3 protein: CATSRDRQSYSYEQYF
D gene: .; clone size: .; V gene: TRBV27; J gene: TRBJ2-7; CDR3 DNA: TGTGCCAGCAGTCCTTCGGACAGATCCTACGAGCAGTACTTC; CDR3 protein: CASSPSDRSYEQYF
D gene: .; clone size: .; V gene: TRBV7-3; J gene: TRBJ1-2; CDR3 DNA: TGTGCCAGCAGCTTATTTCCAGAGAACTATGGCTACACCTTC; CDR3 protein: CASSLFPENYGYTF
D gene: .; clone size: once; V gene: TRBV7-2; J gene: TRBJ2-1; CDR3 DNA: TGTGCCAGCAGCTTACAGGGGCAGTATGAGCAGTTCTTC; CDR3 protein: CASSLQGQYEQFF
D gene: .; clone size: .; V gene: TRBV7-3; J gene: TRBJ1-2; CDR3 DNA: TGTGCCAGCAGCTTAGGCCAATCCGGGGGCTACACCTTC; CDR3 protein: CASSLGQSGGYTF
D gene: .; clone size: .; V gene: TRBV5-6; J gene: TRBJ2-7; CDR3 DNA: TGTGCCAGCAGCTCGGACAGCCGCGAGCAGTACTTC; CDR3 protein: CASSSDSREQYF
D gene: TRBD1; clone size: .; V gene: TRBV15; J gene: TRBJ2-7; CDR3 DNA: TGTGCCACTGACTCCGGGACAGGGGTTAACGAGCAGTACTTC; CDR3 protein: CATDSGTGVNEQYF
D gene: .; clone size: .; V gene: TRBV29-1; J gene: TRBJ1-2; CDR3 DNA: TGCAGCGTACCGGGGTGGTATGGCTACACCTTC; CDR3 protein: CSVPGWYGYTF
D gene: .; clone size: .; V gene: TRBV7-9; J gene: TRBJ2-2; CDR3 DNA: TGTGCCAGCAGCATTAGGACCGGGGAGCTGTTTTTT; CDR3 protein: CASSIRTGELFF
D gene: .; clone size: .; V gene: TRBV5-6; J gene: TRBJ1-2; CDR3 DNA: TGTGCCAGCAGCTCCACCCCAGGAGGCTACACCTTC; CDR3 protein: CASSSTPGGYTF
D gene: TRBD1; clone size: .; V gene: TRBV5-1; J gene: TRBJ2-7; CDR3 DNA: TGCGCCAGCAGCTTGGCCGGGACAGGGTTCCACGAGCAGTACTTC; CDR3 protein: CASSLAGTGFHEQYF
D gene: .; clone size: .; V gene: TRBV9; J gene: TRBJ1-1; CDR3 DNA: TGTGCCAGCTCCCAGGGCGAGCAGTATGAAGCTTTCTTT; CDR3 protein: CASSQGEQYEAFF
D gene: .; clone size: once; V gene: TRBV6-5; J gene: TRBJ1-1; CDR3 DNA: TGTGCCAGCACCCTCCACGAGGGGAACACTGAAGCTTTCTTT; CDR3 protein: CASTLHEGNTEAFF
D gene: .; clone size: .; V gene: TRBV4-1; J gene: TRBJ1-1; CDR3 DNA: TGCGCCAGCAGCCAGGTACCGGACGGGAACACTGAAGCTTTCTTT; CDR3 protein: CASSQVPDGNTEAFF
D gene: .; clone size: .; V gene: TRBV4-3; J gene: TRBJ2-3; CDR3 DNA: TGCGCCAGCAGCCAAGGAAACTCTTCGGATACGCAGTATTTT; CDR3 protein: CASSQGNSSDTQYF
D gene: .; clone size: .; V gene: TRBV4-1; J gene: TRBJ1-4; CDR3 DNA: TGCGCCAGCAGCCAAGTGGAGCTGAATGAAAAACTGTTTTTT; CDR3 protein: CASSQVELNEKLFF
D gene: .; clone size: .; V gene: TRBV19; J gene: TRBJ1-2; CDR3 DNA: TGTGCCACCCAAGAGCAGGGGCGGGGGTATGGCTACACCTTC; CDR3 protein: CATQEQGRGYGYTF
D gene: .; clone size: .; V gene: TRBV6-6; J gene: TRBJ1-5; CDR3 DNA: TGTGCCAGCAGTTACTCGGGGCCCAATCAGCCCCAGCATTTT; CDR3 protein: CASSYSGPNQPQHF
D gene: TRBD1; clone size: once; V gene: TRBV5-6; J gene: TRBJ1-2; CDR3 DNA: TGTGCCAGCAAAAAACAGGGGACCTATGGCTACACCTTC; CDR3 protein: CASKKQGTYGYTF
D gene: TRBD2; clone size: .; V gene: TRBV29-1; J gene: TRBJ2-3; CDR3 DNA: TGCAGCGTTGAAGCCGCCTGGGAGGGGACTAGCACAGATACGCAGTATTTT; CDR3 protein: CSVEAAWEGTSTDTQYF
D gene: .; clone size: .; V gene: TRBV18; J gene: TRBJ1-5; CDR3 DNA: TGTGCCAGCTCACCACCGGCAGGGAATGGCAATCAGCCCCAGCATTTT; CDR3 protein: CASSPPAGNGNQPQHF
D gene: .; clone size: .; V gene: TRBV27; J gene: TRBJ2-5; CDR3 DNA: TGTGCCAGCAGTTTATCCGGGATGGAGGAGACCCAGTACTTC; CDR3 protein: CASSLSGMEETQYF
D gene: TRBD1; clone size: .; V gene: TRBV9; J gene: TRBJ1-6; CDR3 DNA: TGTGCCAGCAGCGTAGCAGGGGGTGCTCTCTATAATTCACCCCTCCACTTT; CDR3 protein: CASSVAGGALYNSPLHF
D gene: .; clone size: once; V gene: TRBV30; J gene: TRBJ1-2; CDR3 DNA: TGTGCCTGGGGCGCCTATGGCTACACCTTC; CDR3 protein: CAWGAYGYTF
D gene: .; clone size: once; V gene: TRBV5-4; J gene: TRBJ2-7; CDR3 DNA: TGTGCCAGCAGCTTGGACGTCAGGACAGTGTCCTACGAGCAGTACTTC; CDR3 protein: CASSLDVRTVSYEQYF
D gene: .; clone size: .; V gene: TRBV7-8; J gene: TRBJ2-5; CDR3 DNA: TGTGCCAGCAGCCCCGGACCGGGACAACAAGAGACCCAGTACTTC; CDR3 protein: CASSPGPGQQETQYF
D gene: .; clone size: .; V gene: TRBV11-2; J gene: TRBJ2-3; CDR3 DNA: TGTGCCAGCAGCCTCACAGATACGCAGTATTTT; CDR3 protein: CASSLTDTQYF
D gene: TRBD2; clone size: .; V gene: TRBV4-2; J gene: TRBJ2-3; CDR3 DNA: TGTGCCAGCAGCCAAACCATTATTCCGGGACTAGCGGGCCGGAAAGATACGCAGTATTTT; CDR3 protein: CASSQTIIPGLAGRKDTQYF
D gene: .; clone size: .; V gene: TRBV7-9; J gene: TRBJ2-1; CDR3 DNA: TGTGCCAGCAGCTCGAACCCCCGGGTCGACGGTGAGCAGTTCTTC; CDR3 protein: CASSSNPRVDGEQFF
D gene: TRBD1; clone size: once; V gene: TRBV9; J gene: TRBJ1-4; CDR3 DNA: TGTGCCAGCAGCGACGGACAGGGTTTCAGCGTTGAAAAACTGTTTTTT; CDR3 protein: CASSDGQGFSVEKLFF
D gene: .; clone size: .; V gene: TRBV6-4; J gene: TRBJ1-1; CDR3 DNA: TGTGCCAGCAGTGAGAGGGGGAACACTGAAGCTTTCTTT; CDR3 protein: CASSERGNTEAFF
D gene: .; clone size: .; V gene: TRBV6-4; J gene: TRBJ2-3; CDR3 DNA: TGTGCCATGAAGGAAGGTGGAGACAAATACACCACAGATACGCAGTATTTT; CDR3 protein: CAMKEGGDKYTTDTQYF
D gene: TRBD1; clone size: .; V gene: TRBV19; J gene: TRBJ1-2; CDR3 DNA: TGTGCCAGTATCGAAGGGGGCGGCTATGGCTACACCTTC; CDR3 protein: CASIEGGGYGYTF
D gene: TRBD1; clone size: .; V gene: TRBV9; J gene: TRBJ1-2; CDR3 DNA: TGTGCCAGCAGCGTCAGTGGGACAGGGATCTATGGCTACACCTTC; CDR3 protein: CASSVSGTGIYGYTF
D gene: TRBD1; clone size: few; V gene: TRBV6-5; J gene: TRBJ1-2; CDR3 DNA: TGTGCCAGCAGTACGGACAGGGAGTATGGCTACACCTTC; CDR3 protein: CASSTDREYGYTF
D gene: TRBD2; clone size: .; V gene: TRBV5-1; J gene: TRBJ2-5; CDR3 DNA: TGCGCCAGCAGCCCTAGACTAGCTAAGTACCAAGAGACCCAGTACTTC; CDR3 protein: CASSPRLAKYQETQYF
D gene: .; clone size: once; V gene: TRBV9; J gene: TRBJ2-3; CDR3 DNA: TGTGCCAGCAGCCCTCGGGACTCCTACACAGATACGCAGTATTTT; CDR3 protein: CASSPRDSYTDTQYF
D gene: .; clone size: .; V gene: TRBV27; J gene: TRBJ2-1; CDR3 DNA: TGTGCCAGCAGTGATCGGGACAACCTGGGGAATGAGCAGTTCTTC; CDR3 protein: CASSDRDNLGNEQFF
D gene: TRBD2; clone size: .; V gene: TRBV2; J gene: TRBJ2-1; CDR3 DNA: TGTGCCCTACCGGTTAGCGGGGGGGTTTCCTACAATGAGCAGTTCTTC; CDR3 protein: CALPVSGGVSYNEQFF
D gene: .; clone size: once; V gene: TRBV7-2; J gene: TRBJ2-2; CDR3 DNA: TGTGCCAGCAGCCCATTTGGGGGTGGGTACACCGGGGAGCTGTTTTTT; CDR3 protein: CASSPFGGGYTGELFF
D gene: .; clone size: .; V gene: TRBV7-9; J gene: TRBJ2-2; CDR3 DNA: TGTGCCAGCAGCCAGTCCGGACTGGCGGGGAACACCGGGGAGCTGTTTTTT; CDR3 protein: CASSQSGLAGNTGELFF
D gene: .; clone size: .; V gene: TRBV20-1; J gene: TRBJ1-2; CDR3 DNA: TGCAGTGCCATGACAGACCATGGCTACACCTTC; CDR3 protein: CSAMTDHGYTF
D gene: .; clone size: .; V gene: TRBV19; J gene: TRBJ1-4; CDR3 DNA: TGTGCCAGTAGTCTCGCAGTCAATGAAAAACTGTTTTTT; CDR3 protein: CASSLAVNEKLFF
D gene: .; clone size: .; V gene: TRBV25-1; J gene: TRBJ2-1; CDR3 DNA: TGTGCCAGCAGTGGGCAGGGGCTGCAGTTCTTC; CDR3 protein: CASSGQGLQFF
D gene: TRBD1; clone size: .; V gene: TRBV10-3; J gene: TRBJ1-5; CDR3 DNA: TGTGCCATCAGCGAACAGGGGAGCAATCAGCCCCAGCATTTT; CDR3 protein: CAISEQGSNQPQHF
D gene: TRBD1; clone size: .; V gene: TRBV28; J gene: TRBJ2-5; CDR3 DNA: TGTGCCAGCAGTGAATACAGGGGGCGGGAGACCCAGTACTTC; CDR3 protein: CASSEYRGRETQYF
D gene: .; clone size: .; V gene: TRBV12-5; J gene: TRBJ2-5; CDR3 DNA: TGTGCTAGTGGTCCCCGAAGGGAAGAGACCCAGTACTTC; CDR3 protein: CASGPRREETQYF
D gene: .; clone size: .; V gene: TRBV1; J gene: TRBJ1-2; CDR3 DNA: TGCACCAGCAGCCGCGGACAGGGCGAGGGCTATGGCTACACCTTC; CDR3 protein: CTSSRGQGEGYGYTF
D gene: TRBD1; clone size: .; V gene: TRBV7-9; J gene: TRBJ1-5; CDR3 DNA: TGTGCCAGCAGCTTAGGGACAGGGGGGGATAGCAATCAGCCCCAGCATTTT; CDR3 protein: CASSLGTGGDSNQPQHF
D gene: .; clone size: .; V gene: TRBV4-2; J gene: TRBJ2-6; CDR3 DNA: TGTGCCAGCAGCCAATGGAACGGGGACGGGGCCAACGTCCTGACTTTC; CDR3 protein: CASSQWNGDGANVLTF
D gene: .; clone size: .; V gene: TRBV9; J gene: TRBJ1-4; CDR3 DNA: TGTGCCAGCAGCGTAGTGGGAGATGAAAAACTGTTTTTT; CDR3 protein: CASSVVGDEKLFF